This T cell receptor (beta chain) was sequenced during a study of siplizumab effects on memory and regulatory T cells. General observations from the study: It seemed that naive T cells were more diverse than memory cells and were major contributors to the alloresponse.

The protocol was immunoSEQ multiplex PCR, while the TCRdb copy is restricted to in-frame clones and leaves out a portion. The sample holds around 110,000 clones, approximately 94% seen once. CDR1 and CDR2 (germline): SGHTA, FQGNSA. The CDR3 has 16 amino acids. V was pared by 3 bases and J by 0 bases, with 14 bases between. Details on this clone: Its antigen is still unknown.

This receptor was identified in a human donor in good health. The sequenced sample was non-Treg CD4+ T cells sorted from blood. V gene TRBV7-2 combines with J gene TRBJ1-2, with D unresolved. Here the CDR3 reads CASSFYRTGANYGYTF. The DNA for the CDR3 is TGTGCCAGCAGCTTCTATCGGACGGGAGCTAACTATGGCTACACCTTC. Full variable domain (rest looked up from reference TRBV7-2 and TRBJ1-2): GAGVSQSPSNKVTEKGKDVELRCDPISGHTALYWYRQSLGQGLEFLIYFQGNSAPDKSGLPSDRFSAERTGGSVSTLTIQRTQQEDSAVYLCASSFYRTGANYGYTFGSGTRLTVV.